Presented here are 26 T cell receptor beta chains from one specimen sequenced in a study of CD8 T cells in Susac syndrome. Random hexamers primed reverse transcription of about 0.5 to 1 ug RNA. TCRdb itself ran the immunoSEQ multiplex PCR reads through MiXCR, one entry per CDR3 protein. The table lists a few hundred thousand distinct CDR3 sequences, around nine tenths of them singletons. Sample: CD8+ T cells from PBMCs. These receptors all come from a human donor with multiple sclerosis.

V is TRBV6-1 and J is TRBJ2-7; maybe TRBD2 (6 bases). CDR3 size: 15 residues. V lost 7 bases to trimming and J lost 0 bases, with 16 bases between them. The germline V gene encodes CDR1 MNHNS and CDR2 SASEGT. CDR3 amino acids: CASTYGTPTSYEQYF. The CDR3 region has the DNA TGTGCCAGCACCTACGGGACTCCCACCTCCTACGAGCAGTACTTC.

This clonotype has a single count. V gene TRBV4-3 combines with J gene TRBJ2-7; 7 positions match TRBD1. The CDR3 totals 18 residues. Germline V gives CDR1 LGHNA, CDR2 YSLEER. J gave up 3 bases and V 0 bases, and 14 bases lay outside the gene matches. As DNA, the CDR3 is TGCGCCAGCAGCCAAGATACATCTCTCGGGACAGCCTACTACGAGCAGTACTTC. This sequence encodes CASSQDTSLGTAYYEQYF.

The chain carries TRBV9 and TRBJ2-7; TRBD1 agrees at 10 bases. Germline lookup yields CDR1 SGDLS and CDR2 YYNGEE. The CDR3 covers 15 residues. With V trimmed by 3 bases and J by 5 bases, 8 bases remained unmatched. The CDR3 is CASSGQGAGSHEQYF. CDR3 DNA: TGTGCCAGCAGCGGACAGGGGGCCGGTTCCCACGAGCAGTACTTC.

This rearrangement joins TRBV10-2 to TRBJ1-1; no firm D call. V shed 0 bases and J shed 10 bases, with 15 bases lying between them. Per the germline V gene, CDR1 is WSHSY and CDR2 is SAAADI. The CDR3 runs to 14 residues. CDR3 coding DNA: TGCGCCAGCAGTGAGTCGGGAGGATTTGGCGGAGCTTTCTTT. It yields the protein CASSESGGFGGAFF.

V gene TRBV7-9 combines with J gene TRBJ2-1; D is possibly TRBD2 (5 bases). The germline CDR1 and CDR2 sequences are SEHNR and FQNEAQ (reference sequence). V gave up 6 bases and J gave up 8 bases, with 8 bases separating them. CDR3 length equals 11 residues. This CDR3 is CASRAVDEQFF. The CDR3 bases are TGTGCCAGCAGAGCGGTCGATGAGCAGTTCTTC.

V and J are TRBV13 and TRBJ2-1; no clear D. The CDR3 sequence is 15 residues long. Trimming left V 8 bases short and J 4 bases short, with 18 bases between. Germline V gene lookup returns CDR1 PRHDT and CDR2 FYEKMQ (reference sequence). CDR3 bases: TGTGCCAGCCGACGGGCGGAGACGGCTTACAATGAGCAGTTCTTC. This sequence encodes CASRRAETAYNEQFF.

This chain joins TRBV27 and TRBJ2-7; D ambiguous. Germline assignment: CDR1 MNHEY and CDR2 SMNVEV (reference sequence). Trimming left V 6 bases short and J 1 base short, with 16 bases between. The CDR3 is 15 residues long. CDR3 sequence (DNA): TGTGCCAGCAGCCCGAAACCCGACGGTTCCTACGAGCAGTACTTC. This encodes CASSPKPDGSYEQYF.

The chain employs TRBV30 and TRBJ2-2, with 10 bases that match TRBD2. The length of the CDR3 is 16 residues. CDR1 GTSNPN and CDR2 SVGIG come from the germline V gene (reference sequence). Trimming removed 0 bases from V and 4 bases from J; junction bases left unmatched: 5. The CDR3 loop is CAWSVGTSVATGELFF. In DNA, the CDR3 is TGTGCCTGGAGTGTAGGGACTAGCGTAGCCACCGGGGAGCTGTTTTTT.

The chain uses TRBV27 and TRBJ2-7, with 8 bases aligning to TRBD2. The CDR3 is made up of 16 amino acids. V was pared by 6 bases and J by 2 bases, with 12 bases of the junction left unmatched. The V gene's germline CDR1 is MNHEY and CDR2 SMNVEV (reference sequence). The CDR3 sequence is CASRPGAAGATYEQYF. In DNA form, the CDR3 reads TGTGCCAGCAGACCGGGCGCAGCGGGAGCGACCTACGAGCAGTACTTC.

The rearrangement joins TRBV2 to TRBJ1-2; D unresolved. This CDR3 comprises 14 residues. With 5 bases removed from V and 2 bases from J, the gap between germline ends came to 12 bases. Germline CDR1 SNHLY, CDR2 FYNNEI. The CDR3 reads CASSPKGGNYGYTF. The CDR3 DNA reads as TGTGCCAGCAGTCCTAAAGGAGGAAACTATGGCTACACCTTC.

This sequence joins TRBV3-1 and TRBJ2-1; a possible D gene is TRBD1 (5 bases). The CDR3 is 14 amino acids. Germline lookup yields CDR1 LGHDT and CDR2 YNNKEL (reference sequence). V was cut by 1 base and J by 7 bases, with 11 bases left in between. The CDR3: CASSQVKGRNEQFF. The CDR3 coding sequence is TGTGCCAGCAGCCAAGTCAAGGGGCGGAATGAGCAGTTCTTC.

This chain uses TRBV7-9 with TRBJ2-1; D might be TRBD1 (6 bases). CDR1 and CDR2 from the germline V gene are SEHNR and FQNEAQ (reference sequence). The CDR3 has 13 residues. The V gene lost 4 bases and the J gene lost 10 bases, with 14 bases spanning the gap. This chain's CDR3 is CASSSWTVEEQFF. The CDR3 coding sequence is TGTGCCAGCAGCTCATGGACAGTCGAAGAGCAGTTCTTC.

This clonotype was detected a few times. The J gene is TRBJ2-3, the V gene TRBV19; TRBD2 matches 10 bases. This CDR3 region has 13 residues. The J segment lost 5 bases and the V segment lost 4 bases, leaving 0 bases of the junction unmatched. Germline CDR1 is LNHDA and CDR2 is SQIVND (reference sequence). CDR3 protein: CASSRLAGDTQYF. DNA for the CDR3: TGTGCCAGTAGTAGACTAGCGGGAGATACGCAGTATTTT.

The gene calls are TRBV12-3 or TRBV12-4 and TRBJ1-1; the D gene is possibly TRBD1 (5 bases). Trimming pared 3 bases from V and 5 bases from J, leaving 10 bases between. The CDR3 consists of 13 residues. The CDR3 loop is CASSLEGATEAFF. The DNA for the CDR3 is TGTGCCAGCAGTTTGGAAGGGGCAACTGAAGCTTTCTTT.

This chain links TRBV30 with TRBJ2-7, with D possibly matching TRBD2 (6 bases). The V end was cut by 0 bases, the J end by 2 bases, with 14 bases between. Germline V gives CDR1 GTSNPN, CDR2 SVGIG (reference sequence). The CDR3 is 15 residues long. Here the CDR3 reads CAWSVWRGNTYEQYF. As DNA, the CDR3 is TGTGCCTGGAGTGTATGGCGGGGCAACACCTACGAGCAGTACTTC.

The genes are TRBV4-3 and TRBJ2-3, with TRBD2 matching 9 bases. From germline, CDR1 is LGHNA and CDR2 YSLEER. The CDR3 spans 19 residues. V gave up 5 bases and J gave up 5 bases; unmatched junction bases: 20. The CDR3 DNA reads as TGCGCCAGCAGCGTCGGCCCCCTAGTTAGCGGGAGTGAGGGAGATACGCAGTATTTT. Its translation is CASSVGPLVSGSEGDTQYF.

The gene calls are TRBV7-9 and TRBJ2-7, with unresolved D. This CDR3 contains 12 residues. Germline V gives CDR1 SEHNR, CDR2 FQNEAQ (reference sequence). The CDR3 sequence is CSGNQLNYEQYF. The CDR3 DNA sequence: TGTAGTGGAAATCAACTGAACTACGAGCAGTACTTC.

The rearrangement joins TRBV27 to TRBJ2-7; 8 positions match TRBD2. Trimming removed 8 bases from V and 4 bases from J; junction bases left unmatched: 13. Germline V CDR1 and CDR2: MNHEY, SMNVEV (reference sequence). This CDR3 spans 15 amino acids. The CDR3 coding sequence is TGTGCCAGCCGAATTACCGGGGGGGGCGCTTACGAGCAGTACTTC. Protein product: CASRITGGGAYEQYF.

This chain joins TRBV12-3 or TRBV12-4 and TRBJ2-1, with 7 bases matching TRBD2. This CDR3 region has 15 residues. After removal of 2 bases from V and 10 bases from J, the junction contained 11 bases not matched to a gene. CDR3: CASSLTGGRRGEQFF. CDR3 nucleotide sequence: TGTGCCAGCAGTTTAACGGGGGGTAGAAGGGGCGAGCAGTTCTTC.

CDR3 sequence reads: CASSPGLDFYNEQFF. CDR3 DNA sequence: TGTGCCAGCAGCCCCGGACTAGACTTCTACAATGAGCAGTTCTTC. The chain links TRBV7-8 to TRBJ2-1; TRBD2 matches 7 bases. Germline-derived CDR1 and CDR2 are SGHVS and FQNEAQ. The CDR3 extends over 15 amino acids. With 5 bases clipped from V and 3 bases from J, the junction kept 7 bases outside the gene matches. Looking up the rest from reference TRBV7-8 and TRBJ2-1 gives the full variable domain: GAGVSQSPRYKVAKRGQDVALRCDPISGHVSLFWYQQALGQGPEFLTYFQNEAQLDKSGLPSDRFFAERPEGSVSTLKIQRTQQEDSAVYLCASSPGLDFYNEQFFGPGTRLTVL.

The DNA of the CDR3 is TGCAGTGCTAGCGACCTTGGACAAGATACGCAGTATTTT. This encodes CSASDLGQDTQYF. V and J are TRBV20-1 and TRBJ2-3, with D tentatively TRBD1 (5 bases). CDR3 size: 13 residues. Trimming cost V 3 bases and J 5 bases, with 12 bases left between them. Germline CDR1 DFQATT, CDR2 SNEGSKA (reference sequence).

This clonotype was picked up one time. V usage is TRBV12-3 or TRBV12-4 and J usage is TRBJ2-2, with D perhaps matching TRBD1 or TRBD2 (5 bases each). V gave up 6 bases and J gave up 5 bases, with 10 bases separating them. This CDR3 comprises 13 residues. The CDR3 nucleotides are TGTGCCAGCAGACTTTGGGGGACCGGGGAGCTGTTTTTT. It is translated as CASRLWGTGELFF.

The gene calls are TRBV13 and TRBJ1-1; D ambiguous. The V gene's germline CDR1 is PRHDT and CDR2 FYEKMQ (reference sequence). The germline V and J ends were trimmed by 4 bases and 1 base, with 7 bases remaining between them. The length of the CDR3 is 13 residues. Here the CDR3 reads CASSSGSNTEAFF. The CDR3 DNA reads as TGTGCCAGCAGCTCCGGTTCGAACACTGAAGCTTTCTTT. Based on the CDR3 plus reference TRBV13 and TRBJ1-1, the full variable domain is AAGVIQSPRHLIKEKRETATLKCYPIPRHDTVYWYQQGPGQDPQFLISFYEKMQSDKGSIPDRFSAQQFSDYHSELNMSSLELGDSALYFCASSSGSNTEAFFGQGTRLTVV.

The V and J genes are TRBV9 and TRBJ2-1; TRBD2 agrees at 12 bases. Trimming cost V 1 base and J 6 bases; bases outside gene matches: 2. CDR1 and CDR2 from the germline V gene are SGDLS and YYNGEE. CDR3 length: 15 amino acids. The CDR3 DNA reads as TGTGCCAGCAGCGTAACTAGCGGGAGGACCAATGAGCAGTTCTTC. This gives the protein CASSVTSGRTNEQFF. Drawing the rest from reference TRBV9 and TRBJ2-1, the complete variable domain is DSGVTQTPKHLITATGQRVTLRCSPRSGDLSVYWYQQSLDQGLQFLIQYYNGEERAKGNILERFSAQQFPDLHSELNLSSLELGDSALYFCASSVTSGRTNEQFFGPGTRLTVL.

The gene calls are TRBV30 and TRBJ2-1; 9 nucleotides match TRBD1. The length of the CDR3 is 14 residues. CDR1 GTSNPN and CDR2 SVGIG come from the germline V gene (reference sequence). V was clipped by 2 bases and J by 8 bases; unmatched bases: 7. The CDR3 DNA reads as TGTGCCTGGAGTCTGGGGACAGGGAACGATGAGCAGTTCTTC. Translated, it gives CAWSLGTGNDEQFF.

The J gene is TRBJ1-4, the V gene TRBV7-9, with a weak D call TRBD1 (5 bases). CDR1 and CDR2 (germline): SEHNR, FQNEAQ (reference sequence). V shed 2 bases and J shed 6 bases, with 16 bases lying between them. The CDR3 totals 16 residues. The CDR3 here is CASSLTPGGSDEKLFF. In DNA, the CDR3 is TGTGCCAGCAGCTTAACCCCTGGGGGGTCGGATGAAAAACTGTTTTTT.